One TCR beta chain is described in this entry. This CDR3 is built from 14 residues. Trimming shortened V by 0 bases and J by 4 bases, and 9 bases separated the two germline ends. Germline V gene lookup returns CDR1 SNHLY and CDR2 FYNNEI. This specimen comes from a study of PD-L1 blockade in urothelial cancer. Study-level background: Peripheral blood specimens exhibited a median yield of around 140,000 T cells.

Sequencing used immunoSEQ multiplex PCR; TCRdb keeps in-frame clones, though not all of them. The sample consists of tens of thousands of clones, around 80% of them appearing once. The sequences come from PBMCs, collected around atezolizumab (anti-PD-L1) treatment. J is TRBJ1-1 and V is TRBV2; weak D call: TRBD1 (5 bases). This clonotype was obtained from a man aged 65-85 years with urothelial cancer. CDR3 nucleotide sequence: TGTGCCAGCAGTGAAGCTCGGGGGGGCACTGAAGCTTTCTTT. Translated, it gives CASSEARGGTEAFF.